The entry below gives a single T cell receptor beta chain sequence along with its context. This sample is drawn from a study of T cell changes during pregnancy in multiple sclerosis. There are 15 residues in the CDR3. Germline CDR1 is MNHEY and CDR2 is SMNVEV (reference sequence). Trimming removed 5 bases from V and 4 bases from J; junction bases left unmatched: 7. The repertoire was sequenced with immunoSEQ multiplex PCR; TCRdb's copy has only in-frame clones and lacks some. Of about 26,000 clones listed, roughly 89% are singletons. The rearrangement joins TRBV27 to TRBJ1-2; TRBD1 matches at 10 bases. The source is a female donor with multiple sclerosis, enrolled in a pregnancy study. Sequencing was performed on CD8+ T cells from peripheral blood mononuclear cells, taken in the second trimester of pregnancy. The CDR3 region has the DNA TGTGCCAGCAGTCCTCCGGGACAGGGGATCTATGGCTACACCTTC. Its translation: CASSPPGQGIYGYTF.